These 10 T cell receptor beta chains came from one sample sequenced in a study of blood T cell repertoires in COVID-19. The table came from immunoSEQ multiplex PCR; TCRdb's copy has only in-frame clones and leaves some out. This table holds about 210,000 clones, about 88% found once. What was sequenced was peripheral blood. These receptors came from a woman in her thirties or forties with acute or convalescent COVID-19.

The gene calls are TRBV9 and TRBJ2-3, with no clear D. The V gene lost 4 bases and the J gene lost 2 bases, with 5 bases spanning the gap. Germline assignment: CDR1 SGDLS and CDR2 YYNGEE. This CDR3 comprises 12 residues. The CDR3 nucleotides are TGTGCCAGCAGCCAGAACACAGATACGCAGTATTTT. It is translated as CASSQNTDTQYF.

A single count supports this clone. This rearrangement joins TRBV19 to TRBJ1-4, with a weak D call TRBD1 (5 bases). The CDR3 totals 15 residues. Deletions cut 6 bases from V and 4 bases from J, with 15 bases between. The germline V gene has CDR1 LNHDA and CDR2 SQIVND (reference sequence). CDR3 residues: CASRDWAGRNEKLFF. The CDR3 bases are TGTGCCAGTAGGGATTGGGCAGGGCGTAATGAAAAACTGTTTTTT.

The rearrangement links TRBV28 to TRBJ1-2; 9 bases are a match to TRBD1. This CDR3 spans 16 amino acids. J was trimmed by 3 bases and V by 6 bases; bases with no gene match: 11. Germline V CDR1 and CDR2: MDHEN, SYDVKM. The CDR3 DNA follows: TGTGCCAGCAGACTCCAGGGACAGGGCGTAGACTATGGCTACACCTTC. It specifies CASRLQGQGVDYGYTF.

The V call is TRBV19, the J call TRBJ2-1; TRBD2 aligns across 8 bases. In germline, CDR1 is LNHDA, CDR2 SQIVND (reference sequence). V gave up 10 bases and J gave up 6 bases; unmatched junction bases: 17. CDR3 length: 16 residues. The CDR3 sequence is CANLHAGTRSSNEQFF. The CDR3, as DNA: TGTGCCAATTTACACGCGGGGACTAGGTCTTCCAATGAGCAGTTCTTC.

The rearrangement uses TRBV27 and TRBJ1-4, with D possibly TRBD1 on 5 matching bases. V was cut by 5 bases and J by 7 bases, with 14 bases left in between. Germline loops: CDR1 MNHEY, CDR2 SMNVEV (reference sequence). The CDR3 length is 14 residues. The CDR3 loop reads CASSAGQGGEKLFF. CDR3 nucleotides: TGTGCCAGCAGTGCGGGGCAGGGTGGTGAAAAACTGTTTTTT.

The chain employs TRBV7-2 and TRBJ2-5; a weak D match, TRBD1 (6 bases). Germline CDR1 SGHTA, CDR2 FQGNSA. V was shortened by 3 bases and J by 5 bases, with 19 bases between the two germline ends. The CDR3 loop spans 16 amino acids. Here the CDR3 DNA reads TGTGCCAGCAGCTTGAGTAGTACAGGGTGGGGGGAGACCCAGTACTTC. This encodes CASSLSSTGWGETQYF.

V usage is TRBV29-1 and J usage is TRBJ2-5, with TRBD2 matching over 10 bases. There are 15 residues in the CDR3. The V and J ends lost 2 bases and 2 bases, in that order; junction bases with no gene match: 5. Germline loops: CDR1 SQVTM, CDR2 ANQGSEA. The CDR3 bases are TGCAGCGTTGAAAGCGGGGGGGCCCGGCAAGAGACCCAGTACTTC. Encoded protein: CSVESGGARQETQYF.

The chain recombines TRBV20-1 with TRBJ1-2; the D is unclear. There are 11 residues in the CDR3. V dropped 6 bases and J dropped 8 bases, with 13 bases sitting between them. Germline CDR1 and CDR2: DFQATT and SNEGSKA (reference sequence). The chain's CDR3 is CSANGVGGYTF. In nucleotides, the CDR3 is TGCAGTGCCAACGGGGTGGGAGGCTACACCTTC.

The CDR3 region is CASSLVVGGRSYTF. CDR3 DNA sequence: TGTGCCAGCAGTTTAGTGGTGGGGGGTAGGAGCTACACCTTC. This chain uses TRBV28 with TRBJ1-2; maybe TRBD1 (5 bases). V lost 2 bases, J lost 9 bases, and 16 bases lay in between. There are 14 residues in the CDR3. The V gene's germline CDR1 is MDHEN and CDR2 SYDVKM.

The chain couples TRBV6-5 to TRBJ1-2; a weak D match, TRBD1 (5 bases). The ends were cut back, 2 bases at V and 4 bases at J, with 11 bases in the middle. The CDR3 has 14 amino acids. CDR1 and CDR2 (germline): MNHEY, SVGAGI. This CDR3 is CASSYTRQSYGYTF. CDR3 DNA: TGTGCCAGCAGTTACACCAGACAGAGCTATGGCTACACCTTC.